This T cell receptor beta chain was documented in a study of cytomegalovirus exposure and HLA in healthy donors. Notes on the study in general: The investigators catalogued under 200 TCR beta chains as cytomegalovirus-associated.

Generated by immunoSEQ multiplex PCR, the TCRdb table keeps only in-frame clones and is missing some. The data contain roughly 220,000 clones, approximately 80% of them singletons. For this clone: Its specificity is unknown.

The CDR3 runs to 14 residues. V was trimmed by 1 base and J by 5 bases, leaving 12 bases between them. The V gene's germline CDR1 is SGHTA and CDR2 FQGTGA. The donors were in the approximately 130-subject validation cohort; that cohort was separate from the roughly 730-subject first cohort. The rearrangement uses TRBV7-3 and TRBJ2-7, with D perhaps matching TRBD2 (6 bases). Specimen: PBMCs. The TCR comes from a woman in her twenties or thirties in good health and CMV-seropositive. CDR3: CASSLNPGGNEQYF. For the CDR3, the DNA is TGTGCCAGCAGCTTAAACCCCGGGGGAAACGAGCAGTACTTC.